The 30 T cell receptor beta chains reported below all come from one sample, sequenced in a study of blood T cell repertoires in COVID-19. Produced via immunoSEQ multiplex PCR; TCRdb's table is partial and in-frame only. Among more than 100,000 clones listed, almost 85% were seen once. Sequencing was done on a sample of peripheral blood. These receptors all stem from a man aged 60-69 years with acute or convalescent COVID-19.

This clone has only one observation. V is TRBV14 and J is TRBJ2-7; perhaps TRBD2 as D (5 bases). The V gene lost 1 base and the J gene lost 2 bases, with 15 bases spanning the gap. The CDR3 spans 16 residues. Germline CDR1 and CDR2: SGHDN and FVKESK. CDR3 loop: CASSQGRRRPPYEQYF. The CDR3 coding sequence is TGTGCCAGCAGCCAAGGGCGCAGGAGGCCCCCCTACGAGCAGTACTTC.

This rearrangement joins TRBV19 to TRBJ1-5; D not certain. CDR1 and CDR2 (germline): LNHDA, SQIVND (reference sequence). V gave up 0 bases and J gave up 5 bases, with 14 bases separating them. The CDR3 loop spans 16 amino acids. DNA of the CDR3: TGTGCCAGTAGTATAGATCGAGCCAGCGTCTATCAGCCCCAGCATTTT. Translation gives CASSIDRASVYQPQHF.

This chain connects TRBV24-1 to TRBJ2-1; TRBD2 matches 9 bases. Trimming took 0 bases from V and 8 from J; bases not matched to a gene: 13. Germline CDR1 KGHDR, CDR2 SFDVKD. This CDR3 has 18 amino acids. The CDR3 DNA reads TGTGCCACCAGTGATTTGGGGGGGACTAGCCCGCATGGGGATGAGCAGTTCTTC. Its translation is CATSDLGGTSPHGDEQFF.

The CDR3 bases are TGTGCCAGCAGCGACGGACAGGGGAGGGGCTATGGCTACACCTTC. Protein product: CASSDGQGRGYGYTF. This chain joins TRBV2 and TRBJ1-2; the match to TRBD1 covers 9 bases. The V segment lost 6 bases and the J segment 4 bases; nucleotides outside the gene matches: 9. The germline V gene encodes CDR1 SNHLY and CDR2 FYNNEI. The CDR3 totals 15 residues. The full variable domain, completed using reference TRBV2 and TRBJ1-2, is EPEVTQTPSHQVTQMGQEVILRCVPISNHLYFYWYRQILGQKVEFLVSFYNNEISEKSEIFDDQFSVERPDGSNFTLKIRSTKLEDSAMYFCASSDGQGRGYGYTFGSGTRLTVV.

Concerning this clone: The sample carries other DNA sequences with the same CDR3. V is TRBV6-5 and J is TRBJ1-5; TRBD1 matches 7 bases. Per germline, CDR1 MNHEY and CDR2 SVGAGI. The CDR3 totals 14 residues. After removal of 6 bases from V and 3 bases from J, the junction contained 5 bases not matched to a gene. CDR3 sequence: CASRPGQSNQPQHF. CDR3 bases: TGTGCCAGCAGGCCGGGACAGTCCAATCAGCCCCAGCATTTT.

This clone has a single count. The chain is built from TRBV3-1 (or the pseudogene TRBV3-2) and TRBJ2-5; TRBD1 matches 7 bases. This CDR3 comprises 15 residues. Germline V CDR1 and CDR2: LGHDT, YNNKEL (reference sequence). The V segment lost 2 bases and the J segment 0 bases; nucleotides outside the gene matches: 3. The DNA for the CDR3 is TGTGCCAGCAGCCAAACAACAGGGGACCAAGAGACCCAGTACTTC. This gives the protein CASSQTTGDQETQYF.

The gene calls are TRBV10-3 and TRBJ2-1, with 13 bases that match TRBD2. Trimming removed 4 bases from V and 1 base from J; junction bases left unmatched: 4. The CDR3 runs to 17 residues. Germline CDR1 reads ENHRY; CDR2 reads SYGVKD. The CDR3 is CAISAGTSGISYNEQFF. CDR3 bases: TGTGCCATCAGTGCCGGGACTAGCGGGATTTCCTACAATGAGCAGTTCTTC.

The chain has TRBV23-1 and TRBJ2-5; TRBD2 matches 7 bases. TRBV23-1 is placed among ORFs of uncertain function. This CDR3 has 15 amino acids. Trimming removed 0 bases from V and 1 base from J; junction bases left unmatched: 2. The CDR3 loop is CASSQSGGIQETQYF. CDR3 coding DNA: TGCGCCAGCAGTCAATCGGGAGGGATCCAAGAGACCCAGTACTTC.

V and J are TRBV28 and TRBJ1-1; the match to TRBD1 covers 12 bases. The CDR3 runs to 15 residues. J was trimmed by 5 bases and V by 6 bases; bases with no gene match: 7. Germline-derived CDR1 and CDR2 are MDHEN and SYDVKM. CDR3 region: CASSGTGGAGTEAFF. The DNA of the CDR3 is TGTGCCAGCAGCGGGACAGGGGGCGCGGGGACTGAAGCTTTCTTT.

The chain combines TRBV9 with TRBJ2-2, with 7 bases lining up with TRBD2. Per the germline V gene, CDR1 is SGDLS and CDR2 is YYNGEE. The ends lost 4 bases at V and 6 bases at J; junction bases unmatched: 9. This CDR3 is built from 15 residues. CDR3 DNA sequence: TGTGCCAGCAGCCTGGCCCCGGGAGGTGCCGGGGAGCTGTTTTTT. As protein: CASSLAPGGAGELFF.

J is TRBJ1-2 and V is TRBV21-1; the table assigns TRBD1, which was not confirmed against the DNA. TRBV21-1 is deemed a pseudogene. This CDR3 spans 14 amino acids. The CDR3 reads CASSKGDREYGYTF. In nucleotides, the CDR3 is TGTGCCAGCAGCAAGGGGGACAGGGAGTATGGCTACACCTTC.

This rearrangement joins TRBV2 to TRBJ2-7; 12 bases align to TRBD1. The V and J ends lost 7 bases and 1 base, in that order; junction bases with no gene match: 5. Germline-derived CDR1 and CDR2 are SNHLY and FYNNEI. The CDR3 runs to 15 residues. The chain's CDR3 is CASMGQGARSYEQYF. In DNA form, the CDR3 reads TGTGCCAGCATGGGACAGGGGGCTAGATCCTACGAGCAGTACTTC. The full variable domain, with the rest looked up from reference TRBV2 and TRBJ2-7, is EPEVTQTPSHQVTQMGQEVILRCVPISNHLYFYWYRQILGQKVEFLVSFYNNEISEKSEIFDDQFSVERPDGSNFTLKIRSTKLEDSAMYFCASMGQGARSYEQYFGPGTRLTVT.

The chain is built from TRBV19 and TRBJ2-1; 9 bases map to TRBD2. From germline, CDR1 is LNHDA and CDR2 SQIVND (reference sequence). The CDR3 consists of 22 residues. The J segment lost 0 bases and the V segment lost 0 bases, leaving 18 bases of the junction unmatched. CDR3 nucleotides: TGTGCCAGTAGTATAGATAAGTATAGCGGGAGTACCGGAGTCGGCTCCTACAATGAGCAGTTCTTC. Translated, it gives CASSIDKYSGSTGVGSYNEQFF.

This chain links TRBV7-9 with TRBJ2-1; 7 positions agree with TRBD1. Trimming removed 3 bases from V and 0 bases from J; junction bases left unmatched: 2. CDR1 is SEHNR, CDR2 FQNEAQ, per germline (reference sequence). The CDR3 totals 15 residues. The DNA of the CDR3 is TGTGCCAGCAGCTTGACAGGGAGCTCCTACAATGAGCAGTTCTTC. Translating gives CASSLTGSSYNEQFF.

In DNA, the CDR3 is TGTGCCTGGAGTGCGGGACAGGGGCAAGAGACCCAGTACTTC. Its translation: CAWSAGQGQETQYF. This rearrangement joins TRBV30 to TRBJ2-5; TRBD1 matches at 10 bases. V was clipped by 1 base and J by 2 bases; unmatched bases: 1. The CDR3 runs 14 residues. Per germline, CDR1 GTSNPN and CDR2 SVGIG (reference sequence). The full variable domain, its missing parts supplied by reference TRBV30 and TRBJ2-5, is SQTIHQWPATLVQPVGSPLSLECTVEGTSNPNLYWYRQAAGRGLQLLFYSVGIGQISSEVPQNLSASRPQDRQFILSSKKLLLSDSGFYLCAWSAGQGQETQYFGPGTRLLVL.

The V call is TRBV29-1, the J call TRBJ1-1, with 7 positions matching TRBD1. V dropped 8 bases and J dropped 12; count of bases not matched to a gene: 15. This CDR3 region has 12 residues. The germline V gene encodes CDR1 SQVTM and CDR2 ANQGSEA. CDR3 sequence: CSTDRTVRLPFF. In DNA, the CDR3 is TGCAGCACGGACAGGACAGTTCGGCTCCCTTTCTTT.

This clone was observed once. A junction boundary mismatches the germline segment, possibly from a read error. The rearrangement uses TRBV6-1 and TRBJ2-2; 11 bases align to TRBD2. The CDR3 spans 16 residues. Germline V gene lookup returns CDR1 MNHNS and CDR2 SASEGT. This chain's CDR3 is CASREVAGGRNGELFF. DNA for the CDR3: TGTGCCAGCAGGGAAGTAGCGGGAGGGCGAAACGGGGAGCTGTTTTTT.

This chain joins TRBV7-9 and TRBJ2-1; D is possibly TRBD1 (6 bases). Trimming took 3 bases from V and 3 from J, leaving 9 bases between them. Germline lookup yields CDR1 SEHNR and CDR2 FQNEAQ (reference sequence). CDR3 length: 14 amino acids. For the CDR3, the DNA is TGTGCCAGCAGCTTTGGACAGAGCTACAATGAGCAGTTCTTC. Its protein is CASSFGQSYNEQFF.

This chain's CDR3 is CASSPWTGENTEAFF. Written as DNA, the CDR3 is TGCGCCAGCAGCCCTTGGACAGGGGAGAACACTGAAGCTTTCTTT. The chain employs TRBV5-1 and TRBJ1-1; 9 positions agree with TRBD1. CDR1 and CDR2 from the germline V gene are SGHRS and YFSETQ. The J segment lost 1 base and the V segment lost 4 bases, leaving 5 bases of the junction unmatched. This CDR3 is 15 amino acids long.

CDR3 sequence: CAISESLQGAKDSPLHF. CDR3 bases: TGTGCCATCAGTGAGTCCCTACAGGGGGCGAAGGATTCACCCCTCCACTTT. V gene TRBV10-3 combines with J gene TRBJ1-6, with 9 bases lining up with TRBD1. This CDR3 spans 17 amino acids. Germline loops: CDR1 ENHRY, CDR2 SYGVKD. Unmatched junction bases numbered 8, after V lost 0 bases and J lost 8 bases.

The V and J genes are TRBV3-1 (or the pseudogene TRBV3-2) and TRBJ2-2, with TRBD2 matching 11 bases. The germline CDR1 and CDR2 sequences are LGHDT and YNNKEL (reference sequence). The CDR3 consists of 16 residues. The trim removed 5 bases at V and 5 bases at J, leaving 7 bases unmatched. CDR3 coding DNA: TGTGCCAGCAGCTATGGGACTAGCGGACAAACCGGGGAGCTGTTTTTT. Translated, it gives CASSYGTSGQTGELFF.

The rearrangement uses TRBV11-2 and TRBJ1-6, with D uncertain. Germline loops: CDR1 SGHAT, CDR2 FQNNGV. The CDR3 is 12 amino acids. V lost 4 bases, J lost 13 bases, and 11 bases lay in between. In nucleotides, the CDR3 is TGTGCCAGCAGCTCCCCCGGGGTTCCCCTCCACTTT. Protein sequence: CASSSPGVPLHF.

The table lists this clone with a count of one. The chain employs TRBV11-2 and TRBJ2-3, with 9 bases matching TRBD1. CDR1 and CDR2 from the germline V gene are SGHAT and FQNNGV. The CDR3 spans 15 residues. J was trimmed by 3 bases and V by 5 bases; bases with no gene match: 6. CDR3 amino acids: CASSPRQGGTDTQYF. CDR3 DNA sequence: TGTGCCAGCAGCCCGAGACAGGGGGGGACAGATACGCAGTATTTT.

This chain joins TRBV5-1 and TRBJ1-1; 7 nucleotides agree with TRBD1. Germline lookup yields CDR1 SGHRS and CDR2 YFSETQ. This CDR3 is built from 16 residues. V lost 0 bases to trimming and J lost 1 base; unmatched junction nucleotides: 6. The CDR3 DNA reads TGCGCCAGCAGCTTGGATGGGACAGTGACGAACACTGAAGCTTTCTTT. Its translation: CASSLDGTVTNTEAFF. Looking up the rest from reference TRBV5-1 and TRBJ1-1 gives the full variable domain: KAGVTQTPRYLIKTRGQQVTLSCSPISGHRSVSWYQQTPGQGLQFLFEYFSETQRNKGNFPGRFSGRQFSNSRSEMNVSTLELGDSALYLCASSLDGTVTNTEAFFGQGTRLTVV.

The CDR3 DNA sequence: TGTGCCAGCAGCTTACTAGCGGGAGGGCCGGAAGAGCAGTACTTC. Translating it yields CASSLLAGGPEEQYF. The rearrangement uses TRBV11-2 and TRBJ2-7; 12 nucleotides match TRBD2. V lost 2 bases and J lost 7; bases outside the gene matches: 6. The CDR3 consists of 15 residues. Germline V lookup: CDR1 SGHAT, CDR2 FQNNGV. Together with reference TRBV11-2 and TRBJ2-7, the CDR3 gives the full variable domain: EAGVAQSPRYKIIEKRQSVAFWCNPISGHATLYWYQQILGQGPKLLIQFQNNGVVDDSQLPKDRFSAERLKGVDSTLKIQPAKLEDSAVYLCASSLLAGGPEEQYFGPGTRLTVT.

The chain joins TRBV11-2 to TRBJ2-7; the D gene is possibly TRBD2 (7 bases). The CDR3 is made up of 17 amino acids. Germline loops: CDR1 SGHAT, CDR2 FQNNGV. The V end lost 3 bases, the J end lost 3 bases, and 21 bases lay between the germline ends. The CDR3 spells CASSFPTAAGALYEQYF. The CDR3 bases are TGTGCCAGCAGCTTCCCCACCGCCGCGGGGGCCCTCTACGAGCAGTACTTC.

The chain carries TRBV10-3 and TRBJ2-2; 8 bases line up with TRBD1. V lost 7 bases to trimming and J lost 5 bases; unmatched junction nucleotides: 15. Germline CDR1 and CDR2: ENHRY and SYGVKD. The CDR3 sequence is 17 residues long. The CDR3 protein is CAITQGDRSSGTGELFF. The CDR3 bases are TGTGCCATCACCCAGGGGGACAGGAGCTCAGGGACCGGGGAGCTGTTTTTT.

The chain uses TRBV3-1 (or the pseudogene TRBV3-2) and TRBJ2-3, with D unclear. The germline gives CDR1 LGHDT, CDR2 YNNKEL (reference sequence). Trimming removed 10 bases from V and 5 bases from J, with 4 bases in between. The CDR3 length is 9 residues. The CDR3 DNA follows: TGTGCCAAGAGAGATACGCAGTATTTT. Translation: CAKRDTQYF.

The J gene is TRBJ1-1, the V gene TRBV19; the D is unclear. CDR3 size: 14 residues. CDR1 and CDR2 from the germline V gene are LNHDA and SQIVND (reference sequence). V was trimmed by 5 bases and J by 5 bases, leaving 15 bases between them. In DNA form, the CDR3 reads TGTGCCAGTAGTCCCGGGCCCCCGGGAACTGAAGCTTTCTTT. It is translated as CASSPGPPGTEAFF.

About this clone itself: Other DNA sequences of this sample code for an identical CDR3. The rearrangement joins TRBV27 to TRBJ2-1; D is possibly TRBD1 (6 bases). There are 15 residues in the CDR3. The germline V gene has CDR1 MNHEY and CDR2 SMNVEV (reference sequence). Trimming stripped 4 bases from V and 6 bases from J, with 16 bases between. For the CDR3, the DNA is TGTGCCAGCAGTTCTATCAGGGGTAGATCCAATGAGCAGTTCTTC. Residues: CASSSIRGRSNEQFF.